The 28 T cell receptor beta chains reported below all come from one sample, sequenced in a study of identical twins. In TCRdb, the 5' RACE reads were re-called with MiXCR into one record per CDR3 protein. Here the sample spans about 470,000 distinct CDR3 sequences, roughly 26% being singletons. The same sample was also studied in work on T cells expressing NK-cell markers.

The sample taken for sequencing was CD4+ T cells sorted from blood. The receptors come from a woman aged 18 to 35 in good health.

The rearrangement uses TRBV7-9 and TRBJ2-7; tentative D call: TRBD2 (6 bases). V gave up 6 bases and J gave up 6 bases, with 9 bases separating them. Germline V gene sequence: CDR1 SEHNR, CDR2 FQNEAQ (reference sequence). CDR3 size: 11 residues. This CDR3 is CASRSGSEQYF. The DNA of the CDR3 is TGTGCCAGCAGATCCGGGAGCGAGCAGTACTTC.

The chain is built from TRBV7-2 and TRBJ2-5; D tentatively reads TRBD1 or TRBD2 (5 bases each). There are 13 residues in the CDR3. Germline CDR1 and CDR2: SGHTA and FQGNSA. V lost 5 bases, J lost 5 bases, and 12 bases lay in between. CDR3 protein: CASSQHRGETQYF. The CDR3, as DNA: TGTGCCAGCAGCCAGCATCGGGGCGAGACCCAGTACTTC.

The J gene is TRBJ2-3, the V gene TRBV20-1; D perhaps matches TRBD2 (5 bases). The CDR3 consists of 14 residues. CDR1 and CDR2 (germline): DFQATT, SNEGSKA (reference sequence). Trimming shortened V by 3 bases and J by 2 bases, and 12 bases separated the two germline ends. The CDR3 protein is CSASAGRATDTQYF. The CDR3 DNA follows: TGCAGTGCTAGTGCGGGCAGAGCCACAGATACGCAGTATTTT.

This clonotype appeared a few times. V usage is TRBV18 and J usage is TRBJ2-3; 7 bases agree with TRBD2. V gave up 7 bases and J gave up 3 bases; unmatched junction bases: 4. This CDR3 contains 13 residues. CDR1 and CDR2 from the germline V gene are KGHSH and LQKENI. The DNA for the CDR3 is TGTGCCAGCTTACTAGCGTTAACAGATACGCAGTATTTT. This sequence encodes CASLLALTDTQYF.

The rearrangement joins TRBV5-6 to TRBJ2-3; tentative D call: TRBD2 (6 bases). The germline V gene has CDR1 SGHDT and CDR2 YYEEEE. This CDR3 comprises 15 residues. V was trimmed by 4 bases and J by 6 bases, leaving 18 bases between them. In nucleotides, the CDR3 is TGTGCCAGCAGCCCACATGGCCCAGGGAGGGATACGCAGTATTTT. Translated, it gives CASSPHGPGRDTQYF.

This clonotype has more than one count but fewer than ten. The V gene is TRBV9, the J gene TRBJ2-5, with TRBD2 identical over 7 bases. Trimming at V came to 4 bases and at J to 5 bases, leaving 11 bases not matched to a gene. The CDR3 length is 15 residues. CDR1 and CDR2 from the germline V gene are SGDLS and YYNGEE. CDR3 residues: CASSLTGGGGETQYF. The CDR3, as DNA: TGTGCCAGCAGCTTAACCGGCGGGGGAGGGGAGACCCAGTACTTC.

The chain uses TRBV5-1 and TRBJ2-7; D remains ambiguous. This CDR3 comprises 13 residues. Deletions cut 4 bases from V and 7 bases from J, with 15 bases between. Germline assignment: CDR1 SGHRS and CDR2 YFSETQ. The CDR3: CASSTVPPWEQYF. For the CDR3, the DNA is TGCGCCAGCAGCACGGTCCCACCTTGGGAGCAGTACTTC.

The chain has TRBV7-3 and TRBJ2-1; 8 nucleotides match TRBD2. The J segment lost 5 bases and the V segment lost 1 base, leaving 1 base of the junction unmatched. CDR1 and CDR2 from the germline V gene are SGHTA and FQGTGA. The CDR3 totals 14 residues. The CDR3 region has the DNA TGTGCCAGCAGCTTAATCGGGGGGGACAATGAGCAGTTCTTC. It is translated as CASSLIGGDNEQFF. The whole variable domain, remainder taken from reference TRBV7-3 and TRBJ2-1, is GAGVSQTPSNKVTEKGKYVELRCDPISGHTALYWYRQSLGQGPEFLIYFQGTGAADDSGLPNDRFFAVRPEGSVSTLKIQRTERGDSAVYLCASSLIGGDNEQFFGPGTRLTVL.

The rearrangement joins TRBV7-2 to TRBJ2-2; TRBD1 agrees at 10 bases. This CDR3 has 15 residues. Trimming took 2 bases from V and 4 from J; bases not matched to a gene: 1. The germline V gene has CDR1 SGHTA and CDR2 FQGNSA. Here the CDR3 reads CASSLRTGGTGELFF. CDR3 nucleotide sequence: TGTGCCAGCAGCTTAAGGACAGGGGGCACCGGGGAGCTGTTTTTT.

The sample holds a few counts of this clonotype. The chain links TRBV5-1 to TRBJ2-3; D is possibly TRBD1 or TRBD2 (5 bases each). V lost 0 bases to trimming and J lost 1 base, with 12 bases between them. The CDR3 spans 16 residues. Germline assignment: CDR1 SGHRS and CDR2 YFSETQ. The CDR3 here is CASSLEARGRTDTQYF. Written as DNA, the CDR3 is TGCGCCAGCAGCTTGGAAGCCCGGGGCCGCACAGATACGCAGTATTTT.

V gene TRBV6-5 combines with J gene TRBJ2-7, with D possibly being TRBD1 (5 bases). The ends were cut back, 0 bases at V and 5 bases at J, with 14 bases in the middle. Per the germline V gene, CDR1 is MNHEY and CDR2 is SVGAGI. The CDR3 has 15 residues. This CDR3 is CASSYSSQGPNEQYF. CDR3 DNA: TGTGCCAGCAGTTACTCGAGTCAGGGTCCTAACGAGCAGTACTTC.

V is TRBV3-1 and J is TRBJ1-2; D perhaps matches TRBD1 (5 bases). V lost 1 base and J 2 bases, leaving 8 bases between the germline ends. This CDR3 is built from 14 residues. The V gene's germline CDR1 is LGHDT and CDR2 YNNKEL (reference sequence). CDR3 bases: TGTGCCAGCAGCCAAGGGGGCCCCAACTATGGCTACACCTTC. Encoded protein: CASSQGGPNYGYTF.

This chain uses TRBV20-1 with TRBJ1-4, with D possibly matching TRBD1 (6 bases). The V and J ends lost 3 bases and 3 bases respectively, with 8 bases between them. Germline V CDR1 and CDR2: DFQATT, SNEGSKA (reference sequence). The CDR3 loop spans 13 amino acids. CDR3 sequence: CSASAGANEKLFF. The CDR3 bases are TGCAGTGCTAGCGCAGGGGCTAATGAAAAACTGTTTTTT.

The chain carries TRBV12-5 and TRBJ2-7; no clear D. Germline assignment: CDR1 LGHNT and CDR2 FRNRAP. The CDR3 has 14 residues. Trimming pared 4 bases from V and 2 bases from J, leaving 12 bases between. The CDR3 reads CASGSLSSPYEQYF. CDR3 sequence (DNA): TGTGCTAGTGGTTCCCTATCCAGCCCCTACGAGCAGTACTTC. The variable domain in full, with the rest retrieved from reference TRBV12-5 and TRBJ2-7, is DARVTQTPRHKVTEMGQEVTMRCQPILGHNTVFWYRQTMMQGLELLAYFRNRAPLDDSGMPKDRFSAEMPDATLATLKIQPSEPRDSAVYFCASGSLSSPYEQYFGPGTRLTVT.

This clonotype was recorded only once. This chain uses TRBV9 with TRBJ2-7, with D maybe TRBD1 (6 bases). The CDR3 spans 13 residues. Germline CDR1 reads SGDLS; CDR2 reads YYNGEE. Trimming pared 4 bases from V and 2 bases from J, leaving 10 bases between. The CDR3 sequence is CASSRDNAYEQYF. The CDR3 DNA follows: TGTGCCAGCAGCCGGGACAACGCCTACGAGCAGTACTTC.

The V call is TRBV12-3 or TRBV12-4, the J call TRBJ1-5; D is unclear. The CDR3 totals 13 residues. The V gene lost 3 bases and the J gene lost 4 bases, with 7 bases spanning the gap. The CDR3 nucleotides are TGTGCCAGCAGTTTCGGCACAAATCAGCCCCAGCATTTT. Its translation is CASSFGTNQPQHF.

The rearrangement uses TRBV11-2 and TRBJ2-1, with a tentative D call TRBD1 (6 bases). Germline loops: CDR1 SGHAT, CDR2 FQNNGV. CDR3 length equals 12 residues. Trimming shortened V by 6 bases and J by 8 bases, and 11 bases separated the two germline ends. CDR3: CASRSGVYEQFF. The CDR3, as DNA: TGTGCCAGCAGATCAGGGGTCTATGAGCAGTTCTTC.

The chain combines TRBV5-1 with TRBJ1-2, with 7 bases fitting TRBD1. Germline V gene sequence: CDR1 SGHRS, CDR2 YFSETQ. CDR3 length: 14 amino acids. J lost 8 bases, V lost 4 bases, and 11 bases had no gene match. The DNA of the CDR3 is TGCGCCAGCAGCAACCTCCAAGGGGGCTACGGCTACACCTTC. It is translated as CASSNLQGGYGYTF.

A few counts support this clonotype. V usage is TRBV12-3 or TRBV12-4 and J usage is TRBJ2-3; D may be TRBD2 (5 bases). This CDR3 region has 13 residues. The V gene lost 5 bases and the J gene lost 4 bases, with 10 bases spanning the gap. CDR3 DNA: TGTGCCAGCAGTCCCACTAGGGCAGATACGCAGTATTTT. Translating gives CASSPTRADTQYF.

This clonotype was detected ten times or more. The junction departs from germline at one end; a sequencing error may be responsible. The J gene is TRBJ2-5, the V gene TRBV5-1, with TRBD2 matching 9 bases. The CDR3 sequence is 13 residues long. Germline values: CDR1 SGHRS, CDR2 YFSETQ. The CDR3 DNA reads TGTGCCAGCAGCTTAGCGGGGGCAGAGACCCAGTACTTC. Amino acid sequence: CASSLAGAETQYF.

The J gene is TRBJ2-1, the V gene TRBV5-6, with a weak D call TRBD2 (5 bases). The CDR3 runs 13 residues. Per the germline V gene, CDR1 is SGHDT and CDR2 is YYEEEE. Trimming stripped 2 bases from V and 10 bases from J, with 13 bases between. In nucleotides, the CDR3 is TGTGCCAGCAGCTTAACCTTAACGGGGGAGCAGTTCTTC. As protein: CASSLTLTGEQFF.

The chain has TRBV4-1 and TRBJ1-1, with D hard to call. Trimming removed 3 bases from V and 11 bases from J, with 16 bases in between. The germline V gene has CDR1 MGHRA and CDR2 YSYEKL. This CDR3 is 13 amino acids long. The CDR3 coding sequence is TGCGCCAGCAGCCAGGAAAACGGGAGACGGGCTTTCTTT. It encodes CASSQENGRRAFF.

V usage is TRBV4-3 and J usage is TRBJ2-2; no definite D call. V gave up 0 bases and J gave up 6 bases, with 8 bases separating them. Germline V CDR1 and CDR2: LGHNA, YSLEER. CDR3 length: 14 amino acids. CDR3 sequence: CASSQDKVAGELFF. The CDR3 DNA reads TGCGCCAGCAGCCAAGACAAGGTCGCCGGGGAGCTGTTTTTT.

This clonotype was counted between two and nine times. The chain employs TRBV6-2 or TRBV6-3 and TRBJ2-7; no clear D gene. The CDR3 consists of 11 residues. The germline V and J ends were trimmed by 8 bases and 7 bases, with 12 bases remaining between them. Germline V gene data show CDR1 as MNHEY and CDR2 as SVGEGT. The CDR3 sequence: CASCQGIEQYF. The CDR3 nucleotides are TGTGCCAGCTGTCAAGGGATAGAGCAGTACTTC.

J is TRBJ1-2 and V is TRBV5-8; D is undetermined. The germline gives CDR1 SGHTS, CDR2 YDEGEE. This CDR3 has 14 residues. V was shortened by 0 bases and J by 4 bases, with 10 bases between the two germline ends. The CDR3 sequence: CASSLGGRAYGYTF. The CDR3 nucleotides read TGTGCCAGCAGCTTGGGCGGTAGAGCCTATGGCTACACCTTC.

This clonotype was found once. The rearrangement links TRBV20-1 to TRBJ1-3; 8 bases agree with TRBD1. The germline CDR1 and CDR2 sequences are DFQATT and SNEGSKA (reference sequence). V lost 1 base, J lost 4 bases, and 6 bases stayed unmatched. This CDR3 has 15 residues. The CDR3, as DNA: TGCAGTGCTAGAGCGACAGGGGCTGCGGGAAACACCATATATTTT. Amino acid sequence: CSARATGAAGNTIYF.

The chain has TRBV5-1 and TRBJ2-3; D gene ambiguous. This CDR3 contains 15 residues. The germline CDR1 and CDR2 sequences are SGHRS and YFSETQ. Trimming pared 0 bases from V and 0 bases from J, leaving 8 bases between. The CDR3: CASSLAPVSTDTQYF. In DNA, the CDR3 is TGCGCCAGCAGCTTGGCACCCGTAAGCACAGATACGCAGTATTTT.

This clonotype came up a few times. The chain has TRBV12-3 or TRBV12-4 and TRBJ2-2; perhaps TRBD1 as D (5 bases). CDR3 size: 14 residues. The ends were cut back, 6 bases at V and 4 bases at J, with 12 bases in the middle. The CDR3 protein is CASRGSQGTGELFF. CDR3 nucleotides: TGTGCCAGCAGGGGGTCTCAGGGCACCGGGGAGCTGTTTTTT.